The rows below give T cell receptor beta chains drawn from one sample of a study of radiotherapy plus CTLA-4 blockade in lung cancer. The repertoire was sequenced with immunoSEQ multiplex PCR; TCRdb's copy has only in-frame clones and lacks some. The repertoire holds some 50,000 clones, with 65% to 85% as singletons. The sequences come from peripheral blood, collected from a patient treated with radiotherapy plus ipilimumab. These receptors were obtained from a human donor with non-small cell lung cancer who had a partial response to radiotherapy plus ipilimumab. The conserved cysteine and the conserved F or W are not part of the CDR3 here.

V gene	CDR3 protein
TRBV29-1	SVRDIEPEAF
TRBV6-1	ASSDAPEYGYT
TRBV11-2	ASSLGLGQETQY
TRBV4-2	ASRKGTSGGAEDTQY
TRBV28	ASRLGGGWETQY
TRBV6-5	ASSLGGDNEQF
TRBV5-1	ASSLESGGAPLH
TRBV5-4	ASSSGGRLETQY
TRBV16	ASSQSTGSTDTQY
TRBV29-1	SVEDGRDSTQY
TRBV7-3	ASSLIGGAMDTQY
TRBV11-2	ASSRTPGQGADDTDTQY
TRBV6-6	ASSSGGAGNNEQF
TRBV5-4	ASSLARGARTEAF
TRBV28	ASSPWGQGSGEQF
TRBV4-1	ASSQVTTGGGWAF
TRBV5-6	ASSRGSGELYEQY
TRBV5-1	ASSFRQASSNEKLF
TRBV18	ASSPPIGQAYEQY
TRBV19	ASSSRTSGDDYEQY
TRBV19	ASSIIGQGGTEAF
TRBV25-1	ASTGQAQGLNYGYT
TRBV4-3	ASSQGLTDTQY
TRBV5-6	ASSFGQGGDEQY
TRBV9	ASSNHAGGSGQETQY
TRBV11-2	ASSRWGQGSSPLH
TRBV2	ASDRGLAKNIQY
TRBV29-1	SGRYQETQY
TRBV27	ASSLPPGQGNTGELF
TRBV6-1	ASRPNRVGQPQH
TRBV19	ATTGATEAF
TRBV28	ASSLPGPKSSEQY
TRBV13	APGRGLSYEQY
TRBV15	ATSRDVRGLVYGYT
TRBV7-9	ASSNTADSPTGNEQF
TRBV6-6	ASSYGQYIQY
TRBV6-1	ASSRQLLNYGYT
TRBV5-1	ASSLEGTGGATDTQY
TRBV6-1	ASSEARNQPQH
TRBV7-8	ASSLNMKSSYNSPLH
TRBV28	ASSLTGDGEQF
TRBV18	ASSYRETNTGELF
TRBV9	ASSVVGVGEQY
TRBV27	ASSSRGPGREKLF
TRBV6-5	ASSRDRGEKLF